These T cell receptor beta chains were read from a single sample in a study of CD8+ T cells in alopecia areata. Produced via immunoSEQ multiplex PCR; TCRdb's table is partial and in-frame only. Of 140,000 or so clones listed, 62% are singletons. The specimen sequenced was CD8+ T cells sorted from blood. The receptors were gathered from a human donor in good health. The CDR3 runs from the conserved cysteine through the conserved F or W. A D gene is named only where the DNA matches it firmly. A clone size is listed for some rows: how often the clone was seen (once, few, many), or a class if it is expanded.

J,D,size,V,CDR3,DNA
TRBJ1-1,-,-,TRBV5-6,CASSPTVPTEAFF,TGTGCCAGCAGCCCGACCGTACCTACTGAAGCTTTCTTT
TRBJ2-7,-,-,TRBV9,CASSGRDMPYEQYF,TGTGCCAGCAGCGGACGGGACATGCCCTACGAGCAGTACTTC
TRBJ2-4,TRBD1,-,TRBV9,CASSVTRDRGSDIQYF,TGTGCCAGCAGCGTAACCAGGGACAGGGGATCTGACATTCAGTACTTC
TRBJ2-7,-,few,TRBV29-1,CSVVSGAGKPYEQYF,TGCAGCGTTGTGAGTGGGGCCGGCAAACCCTACGAGCAGTACTTC
TRBJ2-7,-,few,TRBV29-1,CSAAGTDSYEQYF,TGCAGCGCGGCCGGGACGGACTCCTACGAGCAGTACTTC
TRBJ2-5,-,-,TRBV4-1,CASSQGWGTGRTQYF,TGCGCCAGCAGCCAAGGGTGGGGCACCGGGCGGACCCAGTACTTC
TRBJ2-1,-,-,TRBV27,CASSPLGGGGDEQFF,TGTGCCAGCAGTCCTCTGGGTGGGGGCGGCGATGAGCAGTTCTTC
TRBJ2-7,-,-,TRBV7-9,CASRSSVYEQYF,TGTGCCAGCAGGTCGAGCGTATACGAGCAGTACTTC
TRBJ1-2,-,-,TRBV9,CASSVVEQRNYGYTF,TGTGCCAGCAGCGTAGTAGAACAAAGGAACTATGGCTACACCTTC
TRBJ2-1,-,once,TRBV5-4,CASSLDYNEQFF,TGTGCCAGCAGCTTGGACTACAATGAGCAGTTCTTC
TRBJ2-1,-,-,TRBV15,CATSAPDSYNEQFF,TGTGCCACCAGCGCCCCCGACTCCTACAATGAGCAGTTCTTC
TRBJ1-5,-,-,TRBV25-1,CASSLGGQPQHF,TGTGCCAGCAGTCTCGGAGGCCAGCCCCAGCATTTT
TRBJ2-1,-,-,TRBV19,CASSITQNYNEQFF,TGTGCCAGTAGTATAACTCAGAATTACAATGAGCAGTTCTTC
TRBJ2-6,-,-,TRBV6-1,CASSDLSTTSGANVLTF,TGTGCCAGCAGTGACTTGAGCACCACCTCTGGGGCCAACGTCCTGACTTTC
TRBJ2-6,-,-,TRBV4-1,CASSQSNRLYGANVLTF,TGCGCCAGCAGCCAGAGTAATAGACTGTACGGGGCCAACGTCCTGACTTTC
TRBJ2-5,-,-,TRBV27,CASRTQETQYF,TGTGCCAGCAGAACTCAAGAGACCCAGTACTTC
TRBJ2-5,-,-,TRBV5-1,CASSPWGPETQYF,TGCGCCAGCAGCCCCTGGGGGCCAGAGACCCAGTACTTC
TRBJ1-1,TRBD1,-,TRBV7-2,CASSTGISTEAFF,TGTGCCAGTTCGACAGGGATAAGCACTGAAGCTTTCTTT
TRBJ2-7,-,-,TRBV4-1,CASSHPSTGAASYEQYF,TGCGCCAGCAGCCACCCGTCGACAGGCGCCGCCTCCTACGAGCAGTACTTC
TRBJ1-4,-,once,TRBV2,CASYTREKLFF,TGTGCCAGCTACACTAGGGAAAAACTGTTTTTT
TRBJ2-1,-,once,TRBV7-9,CASSAVRGLYNEQFF,TGTGCCAGCAGCGCTGTCCGGGGCCTCTACAATGAGCAGTTCTTC
TRBJ2-1,TRBD2,few,TRBV19,CASSVTTSGSGEQFF,TGTGCCAGTAGTGTTACGACTAGCGGGAGTGGAGAGCAGTTCTTC
TRBJ2-5,TRBD2,-,TRBV28,CASSLSRDYYF,TGTGCCAGCAGTTTATCACGGGACTACTACTTC
TRBJ2-1,TRBD2,-,TRBV7-4,CASRRMTSGSFGEQFF,TGTGCCAGCAGACGTATGACTAGCGGGAGCTTCGGTGAGCAGTTCTTC
TRBJ1-5,-,-,TRBV5-4,CASSHGTGDNQPQHF,TGTGCCAGCAGCCACGGGACGGGCGACAATCAGCCCCAGCATTTT